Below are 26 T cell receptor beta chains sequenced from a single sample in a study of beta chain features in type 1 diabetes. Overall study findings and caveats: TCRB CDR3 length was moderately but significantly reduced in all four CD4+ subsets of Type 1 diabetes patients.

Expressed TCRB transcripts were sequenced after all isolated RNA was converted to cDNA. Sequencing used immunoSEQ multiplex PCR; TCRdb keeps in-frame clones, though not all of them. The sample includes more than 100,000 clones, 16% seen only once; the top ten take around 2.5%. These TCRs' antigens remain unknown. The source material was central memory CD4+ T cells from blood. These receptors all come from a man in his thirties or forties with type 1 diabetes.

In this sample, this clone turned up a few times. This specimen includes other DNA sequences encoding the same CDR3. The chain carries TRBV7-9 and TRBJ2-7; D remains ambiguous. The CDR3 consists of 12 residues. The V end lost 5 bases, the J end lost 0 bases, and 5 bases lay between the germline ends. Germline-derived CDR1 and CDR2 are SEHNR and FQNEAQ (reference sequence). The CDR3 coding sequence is TGTGCCAGCAGCCCTAGCTCCTACGAGCAGTACTTC. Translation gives CASSPSSYEQYF.

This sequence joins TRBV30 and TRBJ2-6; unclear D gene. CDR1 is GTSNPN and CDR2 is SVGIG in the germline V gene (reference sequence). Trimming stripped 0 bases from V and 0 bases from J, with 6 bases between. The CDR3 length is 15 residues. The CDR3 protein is CAWSVQRSGANVLTF. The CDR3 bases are TGTGCCTGGAGTGTACAGCGCTCTGGGGCCAACGTCCTGACTTTC. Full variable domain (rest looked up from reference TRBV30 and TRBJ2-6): SQTIHQWPATLVQPVGSPLSLECTVEGTSNPNLYWYRQAAGRGLQLLFYSVGIGQISSEVPQNLSASRPQDRQFILSSKKLLLSDSGFYLCAWSVQRSGANVLTFGAGSRLTVL.

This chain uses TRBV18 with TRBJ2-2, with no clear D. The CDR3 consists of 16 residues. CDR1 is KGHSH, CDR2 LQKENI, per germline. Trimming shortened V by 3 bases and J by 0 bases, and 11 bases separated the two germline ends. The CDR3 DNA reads TGTGCCAGCTCACCCGCGCAGGTGGCGAACACCGGGGAGCTGTTTTTT. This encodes CASSPAQVANTGELFF.

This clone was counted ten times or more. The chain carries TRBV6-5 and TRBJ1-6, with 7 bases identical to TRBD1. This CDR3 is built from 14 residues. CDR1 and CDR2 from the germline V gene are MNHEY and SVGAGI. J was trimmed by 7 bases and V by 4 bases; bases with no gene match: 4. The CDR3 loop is CASSWTGSNSPLHF. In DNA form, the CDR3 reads TGTGCCAGCAGTTGGACAGGATCAAATTCACCCCTCCACTTT.

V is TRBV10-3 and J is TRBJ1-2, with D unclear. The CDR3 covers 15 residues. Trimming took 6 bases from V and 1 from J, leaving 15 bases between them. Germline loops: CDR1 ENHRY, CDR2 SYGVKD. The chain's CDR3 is CAIRDGSTNNYGYTF. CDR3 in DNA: TGTGCCATCAGGGACGGTAGTACAAATAACTATGGCTACACCTTC.

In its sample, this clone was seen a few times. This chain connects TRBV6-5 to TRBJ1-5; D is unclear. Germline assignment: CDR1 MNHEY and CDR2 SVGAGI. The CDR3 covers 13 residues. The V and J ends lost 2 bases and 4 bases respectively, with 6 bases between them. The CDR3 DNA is TGTGCCAGCAGTTACACCGGGAATCAGCCCCAGCATTTT. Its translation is CASSYTGNQPQHF.

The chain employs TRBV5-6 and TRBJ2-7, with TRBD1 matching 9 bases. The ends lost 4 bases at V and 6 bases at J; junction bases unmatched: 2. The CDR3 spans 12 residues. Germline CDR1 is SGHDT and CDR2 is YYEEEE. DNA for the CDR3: TGTGCCAGCAGCAGGACAGGGGCCGAGCAGTACTTC. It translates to CASSRTGAEQYF.

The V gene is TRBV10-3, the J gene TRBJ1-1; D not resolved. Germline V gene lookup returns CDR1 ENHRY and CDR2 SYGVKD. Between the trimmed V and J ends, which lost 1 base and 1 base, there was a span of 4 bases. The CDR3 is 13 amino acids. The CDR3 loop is CAISELENTEAFF. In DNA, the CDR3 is TGTGCCATCAGTGAGTTGGAGAACACTGAAGCTTTCTTT.

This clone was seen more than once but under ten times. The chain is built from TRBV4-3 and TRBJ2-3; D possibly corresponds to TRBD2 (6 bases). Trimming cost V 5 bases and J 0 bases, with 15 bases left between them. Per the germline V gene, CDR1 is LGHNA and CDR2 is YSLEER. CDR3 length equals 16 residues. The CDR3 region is CASSKGTATSTDTQYF. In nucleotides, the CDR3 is TGCGCCAGCAGCAAAGGGACTGCGACTAGCACAGATACGCAGTATTTT.

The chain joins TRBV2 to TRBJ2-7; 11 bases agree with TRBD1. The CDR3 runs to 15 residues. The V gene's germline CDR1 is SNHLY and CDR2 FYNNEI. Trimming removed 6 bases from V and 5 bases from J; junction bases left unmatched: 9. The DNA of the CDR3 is TGTGCCAGCAGATCCGGACAGGGGGCGTTTAACGAGCAGTACTTC. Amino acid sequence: CASRSGQGAFNEQYF.

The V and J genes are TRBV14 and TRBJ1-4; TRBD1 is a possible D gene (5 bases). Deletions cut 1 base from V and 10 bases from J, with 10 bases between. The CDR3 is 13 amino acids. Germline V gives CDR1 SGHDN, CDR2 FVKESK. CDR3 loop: CASSQGLDRKLFF. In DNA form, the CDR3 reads TGTGCCAGCAGCCAAGGGTTAGACAGAAAACTGTTTTTT.

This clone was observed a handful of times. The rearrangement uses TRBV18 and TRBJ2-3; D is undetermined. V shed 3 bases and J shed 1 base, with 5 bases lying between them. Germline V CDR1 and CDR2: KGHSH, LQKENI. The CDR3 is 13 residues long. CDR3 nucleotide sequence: TGTGCCAGCTCACCTATGGGCACAGATACGCAGTATTTT. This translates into CASSPMGTDTQYF.

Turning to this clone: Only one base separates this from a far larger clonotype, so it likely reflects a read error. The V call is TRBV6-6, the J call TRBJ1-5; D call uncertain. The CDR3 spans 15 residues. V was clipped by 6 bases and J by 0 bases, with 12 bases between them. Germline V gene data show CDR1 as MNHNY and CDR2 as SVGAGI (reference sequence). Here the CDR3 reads CASRRCSTSNQPQHF. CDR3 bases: TGTGCCAGCAGACGATGTTCTACTAGCAATCAGCCCCAGCATTTT.

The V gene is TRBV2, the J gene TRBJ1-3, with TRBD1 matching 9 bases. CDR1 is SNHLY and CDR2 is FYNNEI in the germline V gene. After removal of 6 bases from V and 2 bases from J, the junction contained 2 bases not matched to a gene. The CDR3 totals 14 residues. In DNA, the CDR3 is TGTGCCAGCAGCGGGACAGGGACTGGAAACACCATATATTTT. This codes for CASSGTGTGNTIYF.

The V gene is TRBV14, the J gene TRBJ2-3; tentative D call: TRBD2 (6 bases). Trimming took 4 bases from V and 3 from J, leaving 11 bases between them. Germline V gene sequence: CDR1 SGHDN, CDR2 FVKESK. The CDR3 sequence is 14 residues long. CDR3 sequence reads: CASSLRLVTDTQYF. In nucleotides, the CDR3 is TGTGCCAGCAGCCTCAGACTAGTAACAGATACGCAGTATTTT.

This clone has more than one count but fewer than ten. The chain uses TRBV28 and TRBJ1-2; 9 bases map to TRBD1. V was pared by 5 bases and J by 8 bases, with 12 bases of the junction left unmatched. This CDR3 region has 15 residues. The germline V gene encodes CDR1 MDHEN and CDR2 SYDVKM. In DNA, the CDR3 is TGTGCCAGCAGTGCTCCGGGACAGGGAGGGCGAGGCTACACCTTC. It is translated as CASSAPGQGGRGYTF.

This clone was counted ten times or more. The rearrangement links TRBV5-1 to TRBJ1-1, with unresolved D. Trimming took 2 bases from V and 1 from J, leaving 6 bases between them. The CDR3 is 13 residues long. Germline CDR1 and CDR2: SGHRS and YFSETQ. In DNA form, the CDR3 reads TGCGCCAGCAGCTTTTGGCAGAACACTGAAGCTTTCTTT. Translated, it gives CASSFWQNTEAFF.

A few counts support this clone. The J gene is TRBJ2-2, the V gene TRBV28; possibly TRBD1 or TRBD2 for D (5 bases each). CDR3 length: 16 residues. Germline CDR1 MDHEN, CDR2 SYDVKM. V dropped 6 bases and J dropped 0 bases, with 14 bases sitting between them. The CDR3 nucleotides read TGTGCCAGCAGGGGATCACAGGAGGCGAACACCGGGGAGCTGTTTTTT. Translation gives CASRGSQEANTGELFF.

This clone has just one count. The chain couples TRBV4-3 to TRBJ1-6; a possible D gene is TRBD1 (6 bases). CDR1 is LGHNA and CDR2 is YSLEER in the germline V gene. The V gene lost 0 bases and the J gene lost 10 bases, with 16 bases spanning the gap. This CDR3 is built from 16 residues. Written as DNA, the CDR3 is TGCGCCAGCAGCCAAGATCCGCAGGGGCGCACGTCACCCCTCCACTTT. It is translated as CASSQDPQGRTSPLHF.

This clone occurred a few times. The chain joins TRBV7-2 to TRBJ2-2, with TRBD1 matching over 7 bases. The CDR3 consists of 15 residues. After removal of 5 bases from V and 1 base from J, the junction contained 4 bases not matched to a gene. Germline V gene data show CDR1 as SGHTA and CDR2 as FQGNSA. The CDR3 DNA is TGTGCCAGCAGCCCAGGACAGGTGAACACCGGGGAGCTGTTTTTT. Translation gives CASSPGQVNTGELFF.

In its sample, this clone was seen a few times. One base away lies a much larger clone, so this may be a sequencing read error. The CDR3 region has the DNA TGTGCCAGCAGTGGGACAGGGGGCCCGGGCACTCAGCCCCAGCATTTT. Translating gives CASSGTGGPGTQPQHF. This sequence joins TRBV2 and TRBJ1-5; 11 bases fit TRBD1. The CDR3 is made up of 16 amino acids. CDR1 and CDR2 (germline): SNHLY, FYNNEI. V shed 4 bases, J shed 6 bases, and the junction held 8 bases outside the gene matches.

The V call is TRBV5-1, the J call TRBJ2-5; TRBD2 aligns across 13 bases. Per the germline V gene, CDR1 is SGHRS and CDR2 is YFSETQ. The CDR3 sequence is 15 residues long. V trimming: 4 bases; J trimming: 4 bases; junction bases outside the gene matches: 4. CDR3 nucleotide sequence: TGCGCCAGCAGCCCCGGACTAGCGGGGGTAGAGACCCAGTACTTC. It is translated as CASSPGLAGVETQYF.

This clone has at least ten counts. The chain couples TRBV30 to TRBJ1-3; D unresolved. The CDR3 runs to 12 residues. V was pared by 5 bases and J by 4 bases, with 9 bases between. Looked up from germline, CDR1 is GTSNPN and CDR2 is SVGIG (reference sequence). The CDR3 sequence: CAWQPDGNTIYF. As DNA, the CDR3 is TGTGCCTGGCAACCCGACGGAAACACCATATATTTT. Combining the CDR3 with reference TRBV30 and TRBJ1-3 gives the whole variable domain SQTIHQWPATLVQPVGSPLSLECTVEGTSNPNLYWYRQAAGRGLQLLFYSVGIGQISSEVPQNLSASRPQDRQFILSSKKLLLSDSGFYLCAWQPDGNTIYFGEGSWLTVV.

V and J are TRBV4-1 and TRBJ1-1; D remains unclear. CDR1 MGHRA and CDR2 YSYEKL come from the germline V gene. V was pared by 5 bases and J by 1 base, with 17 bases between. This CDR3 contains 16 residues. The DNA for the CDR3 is TGCGCCAGCAGCGGGCCTCAAGGATCTGCGAACACTGAAGCTTTCTTT. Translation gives CASSGPQGSANTEAFF.

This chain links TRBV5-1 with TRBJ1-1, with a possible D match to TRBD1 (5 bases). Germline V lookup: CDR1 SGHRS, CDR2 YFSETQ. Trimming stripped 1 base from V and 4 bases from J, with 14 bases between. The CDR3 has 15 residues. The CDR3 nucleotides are TGCGCCAGCAGCTTGAAAGAAGGGGCGAGCACTGAAGCTTTCTTT. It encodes CASSLKEGASTEAFF. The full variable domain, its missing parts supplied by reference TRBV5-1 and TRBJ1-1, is KAGVTQTPRYLIKTRGQQVTLSCSPISGHRSVSWYQQTPGQGLQFLFEYFSETQRNKGNFPGRFSGRQFSNSRSEMNVSTLELGDSALYLCASSLKEGASTEAFFGQGTRLTVV.

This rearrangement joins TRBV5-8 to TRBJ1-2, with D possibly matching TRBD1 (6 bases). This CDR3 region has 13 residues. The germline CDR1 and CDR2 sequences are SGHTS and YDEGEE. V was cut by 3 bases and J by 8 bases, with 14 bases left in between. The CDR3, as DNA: TGTGCCAGCAGCTACACAGGGTACATAGGCTACACCTTC. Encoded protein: CASSYTGYIGYTF.